These T cell receptor beta chains were read from a single sample in a study of molecular identifiers for immune sequencing clone quantification. TCRdb called the PCR reads again in MiXCR, with one record for every CDR3 protein. The profile shows about 640,000 distinct CDR3 sequences, about 20% of them singletons. Specimen: naive CD8+ T cells from blood, with Jurkat cell RNA spiked in. The origin of the receptors is a human donor in good health. Some libraries in this study had Jurkat cell RNA spiked in. CDR3s include the opening cysteine and the closing phenylalanine or tryptophan. The D gene is left open where the match is weak. Part of the rows lack a size; the others show once, few, many or a class for expanded clones.

V	size	J	D	CDR3	DNA
TRBV4-3	.	TRBJ2-7	TRBD2	CAGSQDKSGASYEQYF	TGCGCCGGCAGCCAAGATAAGAGCGGGGCCTCCTACGAGCAGTACTTC
TRBV4-3	many	TRBJ2-1	TRBD2	CASSQVALPSGVNEQFF	TGCGCCAGCAGCCAAGTTGCTTTGCCTAGCGGGGTGAATGAGCAGTTCTTC
TRBV25-1	few	TRBJ1-1	TRBD1	CASTTGTGVWTEAFF	TGTGCCAGCACAACCGGGACAGGGGTTTGGACTGAAGCTTTCTTT
TRBV4-3	many	TRBJ1-1	.	CASSQDRRTDNTEAFF	TGCGCCAGCAGCCAAGATAGAAGAACGGACAACACTGAAGCTTTCTTT
TRBV7-9	few	TRBJ2-7	TRBD2	CASSSPANSGSLSYEQYF	TGTGCCAGCAGCTCCCCTGCGAATAGCGGGAGTCTCTCCTACGAGCAGTACTTC
TRBV4-3	many	TRBJ1-3	.	CASSQTEGSGNTIYF	TGCGCCAGCAGCCAAACAGAGGGCTCTGGAAACACCATATATTTT
TRBV29-1	many	TRBJ1-1	TRBD1	CSVVDRTEKGTEAFF	TGCAGCGTCGTGGACAGGACCGAAAAGGGGACTGAAGCTTTCTTT
TRBV29-1	many	TRBJ2-7	TRBD1	CSVPGQGGQYF	TGCAGCGTCCCCGGACAGGGCGGGCAGTACTTC
TRBV5-1	many	TRBJ2-5	TRBD2	CASSSPESGGYQETQYF	TGCGCCAGCAGCTCCCCGGAGAGCGGGGGGTACCAAGAGACCCAGTACTTC
TRBV2	.	TRBJ2-1	TRBD1	CASSGFRDREYNEQFF	TGTGCCAGCAGCGGGTTCCGGGACAGGGAATACAATGAGCAGTTCTTC
TRBV6-5	many	TRBJ1-1	.	CASTSSTPNTEAFF	TGTGCCAGCACAAGCTCCACACCGAACACTGAAGCTTTCTTT
TRBV19	few	TRBJ2-7	TRBD1	CASSRQGYEQYF	TGTGCCAGTAGCCGACAGGGGTATGAGCAGTACTTC
TRBV3-1	many	TRBJ1-5	.	CASSQDGTSNQPQHF	TGTGCCAGCAGCCAAGACGGTACTAGCAATCAGCCCCAGCATTTT
TRBV7-9	many	TRBJ2-2	.	CASSLSPTGELFF	TGTGCCAGCAGCTTGTCGCCCACCGGGGAGCTGTTTTTT
TRBV7-2	many	TRBJ2-1	TRBD2	CASSPKPGGGPYNEQFF	TGTGCCAGCAGCCCGAAGCCGGGGGGGGGCCCCTACAATGAGCAGTTCTTC
TRBV7-2	many	TRBJ1-6	TRBD1	CASSLGQAYNSPLHF	TGTGCCAGCAGCTTGGGACAGGCTTATAATTCACCCCTCCACTTT
TRBV27	many	TRBJ2-7	TRBD1	CASSPGQAYTPYEQYF	TGTGCCAGCAGTCCGGGACAGGCCTATACCCCCTACGAGCAGTACTTC
TRBV19	.	TRBJ1-4	TRBD1	CASSKTGTGVEKLFF	TGTGCCAGTAGCAAAACCGGGACAGGGGTTGAAAAACTGTTTTTT
TRBV6-2/TRBV6-3	many	TRBJ1-1	.	CASSDGDPAENTEAFF	TGTGCCAGCAGTGACGGGGATCCAGCTGAGAACACTGAAGCTTTCTTT
TRBV6-6	many	TRBJ1-4	.	CASRLGRSNEKLFF	TGTGCCAGCAGGCTTGGACGGAGTAATGAAAAACTGTTTTTT
TRBV9	many	TRBJ2-3	.	CASSTLQTDTQYF	TGTGCCAGCAGCACCTTGCAAACAGATACGCAGTATTTT
TRBV10-2	many	TRBJ2-7	.	CASSAGRTYEQYF	TGCGCCAGCAGTGCCGGCAGAACCTACGAGCAGTACTTC
TRBV11-3	.	TRBJ2-1	TRBD1	CASSSATGDNEQFF	TGTGCCAGCAGCTCGGCGACAGGGGACAATGAGCAGTTCTTC
TRBV20-1	many	TRBJ2-1	.	CSAPPAVSYNEQFF	TGCAGTGCCCCCCCAGCCGTCTCCTACAATGAGCAGTTCTTC
TRBV11-2	many	TRBJ2-7	TRBD2	CASSTPPRGLASYEQYF	TGTGCCAGCAGCACCCCGCCCAGGGGACTAGCCTCCTACGAGCAGTACTTC
TRBV12-3/TRBV12-4	.	TRBJ1-2	TRBD1	CASRGQGINYGYTF	TGTGCCAGCAGAGGACAGGGAATAAACTATGGCTACACCTTC
TRBV6-1	many	TRBJ2-7	.	CAARPGDSYEQYF	TGTGCCGCTCGGCCCGGTGACTCCTACGAGCAGTACTTC
TRBV28	few	TRBJ1-5	.	CASGFSGGGNQPQHF	TGTGCCAGCGGGTTCTCCGGGGGGGGGAATCAGCCCCAGCATTTT
TRBV4-2	many	TRBJ2-1	.	CASSQEENLGAANEQFF	TGTGCCAGCAGCCAAGAAGAGAACTTAGGAGCGGCTAATGAGCAGTTCTTC
TRBV15	many	TRBJ1-1	TRBD1	CATSAPFKDRDEAFF	TGTGCCACCAGCGCGCCTTTTAAGGACAGGGATGAAGCTTTCTTT
TRBV3-1	.	TRBJ2-1	TRBD2	CASSQGTSGEQFF	TGTGCCAGCAGCCAAGGGACTAGCGGAGAGCAGTTCTTC
TRBV7-2	few	TRBJ1-2	.	CASSLDRAAYGYTF	TGTGCCAGCAGCTTAGATCGGGCAGCTTATGGCTACACCTTC
TRBV27	once	TRBJ1-1	.	CASSLSAPWGRIEAFF	TGTGCCAGCAGTTTATCTGCTCCTTGGGGGCGGATTGAAGCTTTCTTT
TRBV24-1	.	TRBJ1-5	.	CATGDAVTQPQHF	TGTGCCACCGGTGATGCTGTAACACAGCCCCAGCATTTT
TRBV15	few	TRBJ2-1	.	CATSRSSPGAAYNEQFF	TGTGCCACCAGCAGATCGAGTCCAGGGGCGGCCTACAATGAGCAGTTCTTC
TRBV7-9	many	TRBJ2-7	TRBD2	CASSFSPGLAGGKGSYEQYF	TGTGCCAGCAGCTTCAGTCCCGGACTAGCGGGAGGGAAGGGCTCCTACGAGCAGTACTTC
TRBV10-3	many	TRBJ1-1	.	CATGYQENTEAFF	TGTGCCACTGGGTACCAGGAGAACACTGAAGCTTTCTTT
TRBV20-1	many	TRBJ2-7	.	CSARPDYEQYF	TGCAGTGCTAGGCCCGACTACGAGCAGTACTTC
TRBV9	few	TRBJ1-1	.	CASSFGGGTTEAFF	TGTGCCAGCAGTTTTGGGGGAGGCACTACTGAAGCTTTCTTT
TRBV28	.	TRBJ2-7	.	CASSLDDTYEQYF	TGTGCCAGCAGTTTGGACGACACCTACGAGCAGTACTTC
TRBV19	many	TRBJ2-5	.	CASSIPENQETQYF	TGTGCCAGTAGTATACCCGAGAACCAAGAGACCCAGTACTTC
TRBV12-3/TRBV12-4	.	TRBJ1-6	.	CASSLGGGYSPLHF	TGTGCCAGCAGTTTAGGGGGGGGGTATTCACCCCTCCACTTT
TRBV5-4	.	TRBJ1-1	.	CASSPTLDSFYTEAFF	TGTGCCAGCAGCCCGACCTTGGACAGCTTTTACACTGAAGCTTTCTTT
TRBV4-1	many	TRBJ1-1	TRBD1	CASSQEGTGGSEAFF	TGCGCCAGCAGCCAAGAAGGGACAGGGGGATCGGAAGCTTTCTTT
TRBV7-6	many	TRBJ2-1	.	CASSSRGPGNEQFF	TGTGCCAGCAGCTCTCGTGGGCCAGGGAATGAGCAGTTCTTC
TRBV4-1	many	TRBJ1-5	TRBD1	CATGQGNQPQHF	TGCGCCACCGGACAGGGGAATCAGCCCCAGCATTTT
TRBV6-5	few	TRBJ1-1	.	CAVRRGNTEAFF	TGTGCCGTACGGAGGGGGAACACTGAAGCTTTCTTT
TRBV9	many	TRBJ2-7	.	CASSVASGVVYEQYF	TGTGCCAGCAGCGTAGCGTCGGGAGTAGTATACGAGCAGTACTTC
TRBV6-2/TRBV6-3	few	TRBJ2-2	.	CASSNSSPGELFF	TGTGCCAGCAGTAACTCATCCCCCGGGGAGCTGTTTTTT
TRBV27	few	TRBJ1-2	.	CASSFNGGGPYGYTF	TGTGCCAGCAGTTTCAATGGAGGGGGGCCCTATGGCTACACCTTC
TRBV7-8	.	TRBJ1-1	.	CANSAQGSEAFF	TGTGCCAACAGCGCACAGGGTTCTGAAGCTTTCTTT
TRBV11-2	.	TRBJ2-2	.	CASSPNPGRSNTGELFF	TGTGCCAGCAGCCCGAATCCTGGACGGTCCAACACCGGGGAGCTGTTTTTT
TRBV11-2	many	TRBJ2-7	TRBD2	CASSPLAGAVYEQYF	TGTGCCAGCAGCCCCTTAGCGGGAGCGGTCTACGAGCAGTACTTC
TRBV5-5	many	TRBJ2-7	.	CASSTRWDSPYEQYF	TGTGCCAGCAGCACCCGATGGGACTCCCCCTACGAGCAGTACTTC
TRBV27	few	TRBJ2-1	TRBD2	CASSPTSGASNEQFF	TGTGCCAGCAGTCCAACTAGCGGAGCAAGCAATGAGCAGTTCTTC
TRBV19	once	TRBJ1-1	TRBD1	CASRVGDRGFNTEAFF	TGTGCCAGTAGAGTCGGTGACAGGGGATTCAACACTGAAGCTTTCTTT
TRBV20-1	many	TRBJ2-3	.	CSARDSRGLITDTQYF	TGCAGTGCTAGAGATAGTAGGGGATTAATCACAGATACGCAGTATTTT